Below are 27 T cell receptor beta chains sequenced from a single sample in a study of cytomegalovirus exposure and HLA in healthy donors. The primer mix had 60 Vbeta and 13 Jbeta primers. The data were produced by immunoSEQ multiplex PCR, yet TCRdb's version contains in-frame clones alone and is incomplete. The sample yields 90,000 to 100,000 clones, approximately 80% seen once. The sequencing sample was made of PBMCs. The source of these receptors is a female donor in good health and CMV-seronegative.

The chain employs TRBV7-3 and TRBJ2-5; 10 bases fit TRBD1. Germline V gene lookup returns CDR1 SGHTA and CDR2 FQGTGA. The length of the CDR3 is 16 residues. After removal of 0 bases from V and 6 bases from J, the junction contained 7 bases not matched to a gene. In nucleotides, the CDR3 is TGTGCCAGCAGCTTAACTGGGGGGGACAGGGGTCAGACCCAGTACTTC. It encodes CASSLTGGDRGQTQYF. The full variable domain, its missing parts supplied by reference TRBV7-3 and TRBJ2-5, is GAGVSQTPSNKVTEKGKYVELRCDPISGHTALYWYRQSLGQGPEFLIYFQGTGAADDSGLPNDRFFAVRPEGSVSTLKIQRTERGDSAVYLCASSLTGGDRGQTQYFGPGTRLLVL.

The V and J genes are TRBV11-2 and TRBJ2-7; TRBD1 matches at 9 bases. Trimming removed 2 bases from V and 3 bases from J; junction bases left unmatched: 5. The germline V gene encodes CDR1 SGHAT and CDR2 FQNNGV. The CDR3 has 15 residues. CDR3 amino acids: CASSLPGQGHYEQYF. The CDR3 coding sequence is TGTGCCAGCAGCTTACCGGGACAGGGACACTACGAGCAGTACTTC.

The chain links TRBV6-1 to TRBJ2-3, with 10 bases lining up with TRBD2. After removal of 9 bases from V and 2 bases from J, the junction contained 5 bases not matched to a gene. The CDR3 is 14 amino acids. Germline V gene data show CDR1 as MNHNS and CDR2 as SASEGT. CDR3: CASFSGGNTDTQYF. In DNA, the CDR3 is TGTGCCAGTTTTAGCGGGGGGAACACAGATACGCAGTATTTT.

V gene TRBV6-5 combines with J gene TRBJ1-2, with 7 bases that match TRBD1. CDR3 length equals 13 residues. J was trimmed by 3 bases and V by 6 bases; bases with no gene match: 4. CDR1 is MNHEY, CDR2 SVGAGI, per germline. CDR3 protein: CASSATGDYGYTF. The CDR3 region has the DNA TGTGCCAGCAGCGCAACAGGGGACTATGGCTACACCTTC.

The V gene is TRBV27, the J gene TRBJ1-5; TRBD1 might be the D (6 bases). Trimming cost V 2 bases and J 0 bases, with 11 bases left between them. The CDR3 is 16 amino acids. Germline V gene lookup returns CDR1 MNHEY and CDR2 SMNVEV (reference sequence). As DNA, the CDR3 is TGTGCCAGCAGTTTAGAAGGGGGACATAGCAATCAGCCCCAGCATTTT. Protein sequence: CASSLEGGHSNQPQHF.

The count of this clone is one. The CDR3 reads CASSMELKPDIGTFYGYTF. Here the CDR3 DNA reads TGTGCCAGTAGTATGGAACTGAAGCCGGATATCGGGACATTTTATGGCTACACCTTC. V and J are TRBV19 and TRBJ1-2; tentatively, D is TRBD1 (6 bases). CDR1 is LNHDA and CDR2 is SQIVND in the germline V gene (reference sequence). The CDR3 totals 19 residues. V lost 3 bases, J lost 5 bases, and 28 bases lay in between.

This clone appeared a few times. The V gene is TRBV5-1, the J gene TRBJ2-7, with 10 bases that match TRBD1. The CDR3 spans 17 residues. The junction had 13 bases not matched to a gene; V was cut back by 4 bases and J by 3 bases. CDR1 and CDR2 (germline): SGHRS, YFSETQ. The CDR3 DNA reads TGCGCCAGCAGCGGGGGGACAGGGGCTACCGTGGACTACGAGCAGTACTTC. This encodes CASSGGTGATVDYEQYF.

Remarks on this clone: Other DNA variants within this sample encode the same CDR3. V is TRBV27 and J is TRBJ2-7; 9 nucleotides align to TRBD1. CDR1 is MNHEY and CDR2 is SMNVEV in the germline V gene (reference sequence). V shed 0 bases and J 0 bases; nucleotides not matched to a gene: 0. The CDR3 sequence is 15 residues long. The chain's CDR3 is CASSLSGQGSYEQYF. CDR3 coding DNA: TGTGCCAGCAGTTTATCGGGACAGGGCTCCTACGAGCAGTACTTC.

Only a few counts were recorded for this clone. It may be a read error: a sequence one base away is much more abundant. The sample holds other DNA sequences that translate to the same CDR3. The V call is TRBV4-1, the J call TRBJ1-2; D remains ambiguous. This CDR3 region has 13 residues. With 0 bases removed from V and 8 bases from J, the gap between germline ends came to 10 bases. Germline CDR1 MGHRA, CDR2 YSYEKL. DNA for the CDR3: TGCGCCAGCAGCCAAGATGAGGCCGGGGGCTACACCTTC. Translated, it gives CASSQDEAGGYTF.

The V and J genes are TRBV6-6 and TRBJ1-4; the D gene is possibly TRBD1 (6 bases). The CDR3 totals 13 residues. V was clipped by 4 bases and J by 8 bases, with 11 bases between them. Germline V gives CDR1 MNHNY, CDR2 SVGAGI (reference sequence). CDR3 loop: CASSLTGKEKLFF. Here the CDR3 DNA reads TGTGCCAGCAGTTTAACAGGGAAAGAAAAACTGTTTTTT.

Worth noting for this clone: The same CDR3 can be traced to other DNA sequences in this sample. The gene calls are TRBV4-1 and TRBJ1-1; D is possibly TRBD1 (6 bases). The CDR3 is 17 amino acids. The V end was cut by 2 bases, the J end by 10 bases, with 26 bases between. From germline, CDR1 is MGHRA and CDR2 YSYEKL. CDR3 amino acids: CASSQFPVRGAGVGAFF. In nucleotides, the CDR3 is TGCGCCAGCAGCCAATTCCCCGTGCGAGGGGCAGGGGTAGGAGCTTTCTTT.

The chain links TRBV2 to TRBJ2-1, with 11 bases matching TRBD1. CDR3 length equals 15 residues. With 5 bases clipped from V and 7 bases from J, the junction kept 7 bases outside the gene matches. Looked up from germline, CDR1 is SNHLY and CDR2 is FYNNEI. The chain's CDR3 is CASSPGQGARNEQFF. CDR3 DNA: TGTGCCAGCAGTCCCGGACAGGGGGCTAGGAATGAGCAGTTCTTC. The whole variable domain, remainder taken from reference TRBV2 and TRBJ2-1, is EPEVTQTPSHQVTQMGQEVILRCVPISNHLYFYWYRQILGQKVEFLVSFYNNEISEKSEIFDDQFSVERPDGSNFTLKIRSTKLEDSAMYFCASSPGQGARNEQFFGPGTRLTVL.

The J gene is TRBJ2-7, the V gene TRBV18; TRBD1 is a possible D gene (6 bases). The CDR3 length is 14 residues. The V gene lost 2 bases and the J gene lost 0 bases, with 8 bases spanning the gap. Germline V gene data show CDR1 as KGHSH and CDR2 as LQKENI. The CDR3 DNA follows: TGTGCCAGCTCACCAGGCAGGGGCTCCTACGAGCAGTACTTC. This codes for CASSPGRGSYEQYF.

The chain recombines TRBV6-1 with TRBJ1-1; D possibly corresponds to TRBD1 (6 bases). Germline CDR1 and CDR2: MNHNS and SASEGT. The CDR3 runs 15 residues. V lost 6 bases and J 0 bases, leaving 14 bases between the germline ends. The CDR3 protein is CASSYGQFMNTEAFF. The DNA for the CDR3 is TGTGCCAGCAGCTACGGACAGTTCATGAACACTGAAGCTTTCTTT.

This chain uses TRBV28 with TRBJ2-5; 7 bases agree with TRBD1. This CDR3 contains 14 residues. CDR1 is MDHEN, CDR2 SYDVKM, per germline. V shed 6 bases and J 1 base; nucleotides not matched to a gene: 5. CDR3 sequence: CASRPTGAQETQYF. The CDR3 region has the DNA TGTGCCAGCAGACCTACAGGGGCCCAAGAGACCCAGTACTTC.

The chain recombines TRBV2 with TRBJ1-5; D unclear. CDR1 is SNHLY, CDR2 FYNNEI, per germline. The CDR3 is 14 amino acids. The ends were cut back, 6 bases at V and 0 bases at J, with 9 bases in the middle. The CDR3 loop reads CASSGANSNQPQHF. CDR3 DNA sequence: TGTGCCAGCAGCGGAGCTAATAGCAATCAGCCCCAGCATTTT.

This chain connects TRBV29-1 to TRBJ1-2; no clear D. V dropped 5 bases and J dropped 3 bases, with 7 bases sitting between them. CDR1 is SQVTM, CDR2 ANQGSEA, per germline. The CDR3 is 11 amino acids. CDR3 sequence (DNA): TGCAGCGTTACCCCGGACTATGGCTACACCTTC. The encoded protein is CSVTPDYGYTF.

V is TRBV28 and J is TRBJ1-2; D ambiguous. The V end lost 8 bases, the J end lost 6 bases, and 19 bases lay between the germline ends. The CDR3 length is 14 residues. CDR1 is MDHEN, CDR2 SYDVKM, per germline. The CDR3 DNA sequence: TGTGCCAGCTCTCGTTCGTCCCGTGCGGATGGCTACACCTTC. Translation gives CASSRSSRADGYTF.

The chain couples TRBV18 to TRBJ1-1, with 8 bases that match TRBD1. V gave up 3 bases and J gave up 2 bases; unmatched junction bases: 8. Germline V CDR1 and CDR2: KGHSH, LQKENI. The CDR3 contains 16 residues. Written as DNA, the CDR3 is TGTGCCAGCTCACCGAACTCCGGGACAGGAAACACTGAAGCTTTCTTT. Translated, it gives CASSPNSGTGNTEAFF.

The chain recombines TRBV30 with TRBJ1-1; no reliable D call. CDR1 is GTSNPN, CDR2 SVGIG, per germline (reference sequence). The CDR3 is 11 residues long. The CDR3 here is CACWHNTEAFF. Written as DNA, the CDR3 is TGTGCTTGCTGGCATAACACTGAAGCTTTCTTT. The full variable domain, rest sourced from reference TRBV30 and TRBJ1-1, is SQTIHQWPATLVQPVGSPLSLECTVEGTSNPNLYWYRQAAGRGLQLLFYSVGIGQISSEVPQNLSASRPQDRQFILSSKKLLLSDSGFYLCACWHNTEAFFGQGTRLTVV.

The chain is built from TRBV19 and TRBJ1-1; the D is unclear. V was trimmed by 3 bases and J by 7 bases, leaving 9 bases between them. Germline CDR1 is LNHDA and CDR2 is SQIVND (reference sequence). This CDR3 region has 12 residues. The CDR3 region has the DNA TGTGCCAGTAGTATGCCCCGGGGTGAAGCTTTCTTT. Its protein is CASSMPRGEAFF.

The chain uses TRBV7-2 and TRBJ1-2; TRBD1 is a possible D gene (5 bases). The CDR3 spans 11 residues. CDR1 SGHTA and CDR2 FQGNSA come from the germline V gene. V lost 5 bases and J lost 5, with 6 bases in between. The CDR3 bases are TGTGCCAGCAGCCCAGGGTATGGCTACACCTTC. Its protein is CASSPGYGYTF. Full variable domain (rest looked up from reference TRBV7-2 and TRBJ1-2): GAGVSQSPSNKVTEKGKDVELRCDPISGHTALYWYRQSLGQGLEFLIYFQGNSAPDKSGLPSDRFSAERTGGSVSTLTIQRTQQEDSAVYLCASSPGYGYTFGSGTRLTVV.

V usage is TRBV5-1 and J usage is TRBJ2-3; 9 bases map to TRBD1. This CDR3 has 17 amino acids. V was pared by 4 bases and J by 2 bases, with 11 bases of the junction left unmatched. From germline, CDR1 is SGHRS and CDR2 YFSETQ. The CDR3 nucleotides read TGCGCCAGCAGCAGATATTACAGGGGGCCGTTCACAGATACGCAGTATTTT. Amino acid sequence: CASSRYYRGPFTDTQYF.

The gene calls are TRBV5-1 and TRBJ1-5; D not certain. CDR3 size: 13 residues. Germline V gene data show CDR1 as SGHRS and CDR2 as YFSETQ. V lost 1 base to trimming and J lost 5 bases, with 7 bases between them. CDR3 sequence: CASSLWADQPQHF. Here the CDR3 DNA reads TGCGCCAGCAGCTTGTGGGCCGATCAGCCCCAGCATTTT.

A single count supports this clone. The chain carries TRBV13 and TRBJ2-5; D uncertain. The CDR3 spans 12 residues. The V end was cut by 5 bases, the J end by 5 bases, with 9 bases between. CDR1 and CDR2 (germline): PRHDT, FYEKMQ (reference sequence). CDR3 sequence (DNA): TGTGCCAGCAGCGGTGGCCGCGAGACCCAGTACTTC. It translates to CASSGGRETQYF.

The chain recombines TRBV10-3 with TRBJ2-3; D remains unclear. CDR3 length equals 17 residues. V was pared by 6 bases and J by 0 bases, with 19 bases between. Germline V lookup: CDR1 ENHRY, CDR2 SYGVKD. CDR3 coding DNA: TGTGCCATCAGCCCTTCCGCGGTCGGAATTAGCACAGATACGCAGTATTTT. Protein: CAISPSAVGISTDTQYF.

DNA for the CDR3: TGCGCCAGCAGTGAGGGGGGGCTTGGAGAGACCCAGTACTTC. It is translated as CASSEGGLGETQYF. The chain carries TRBV5-1 and TRBJ2-5, with D possibly being TRBD2 (7 bases). V was shortened by 5 bases and J by 4 bases, with 15 bases between the two germline ends. The CDR3 totals 14 residues. CDR1 SGHRS and CDR2 YFSETQ come from the germline V gene.